The 25 T cell receptor beta chains below come from one sample, sequenced in a study of blood T cells in healthy people across ages. Through a sample-barcoded 5' primer and a J-beta primer mix, a second PCR was run for about 6 to 11 cycles. TCRdb reanalysed the 5' RACE reads using MiXCR and keeps one entry per CDR3 protein. Of about 1.8 million distinct CDR3 sequences listed, about 50% were seen once; the top ten hold 2.1%. Sequenced: blood. The receptor set was obtained from a woman between 40 and 50 years old in good health.

This clonotype was observed a handful of times. The CDR3 here is CASSQEWGSSTDTQYF. As DNA, the CDR3 is TGTGCCAGCAGCCAAGAGTGGGGCTCTAGCACAGATACGCAGTATTTT. This chain joins TRBV4-2 and TRBJ2-3, with D possibly TRBD1 on 5 matching bases. Trimming took 0 bases from V and 0 from J, leaving 10 bases between them. The CDR3 sequence is 16 residues long. Germline V gene sequence: CDR1 LGHNA, CDR2 YNFKEQ.

This clonotype was picked up one time. The V call is TRBV5-1, the J call TRBJ1-1; D is unresolved. V dropped 2 bases and J dropped 5 bases, with 10 bases sitting between them. This CDR3 has 13 amino acids. The germline CDR1 and CDR2 sequences are SGHRS and YFSETQ. The CDR3 nucleotides are TGCGCCAGCAGCTTATCATGGGTTACTGAAGCTTTCTTT. Translating it yields CASSLSWVTEAFF.

This clonotype was picked up many times. The V call is TRBV5-1, the J call TRBJ2-5; D is unresolved. Trimming removed 3 bases from V and 2 bases from J, with 14 bases in between. Germline-derived CDR1 and CDR2 are SGHRS and YFSETQ. This CDR3 has 15 residues. CDR3 loop: CASSSRHPLQETQYF. CDR3 DNA sequence: TGCGCCAGCAGCTCTAGACATCCGTTACAAGAGACCCAGTACTTC.

V gene TRBV6-5 combines with J gene TRBJ1-2; 7 bases line up with TRBD1. The J segment lost 4 bases and the V segment lost 7 bases, leaving 3 bases of the junction unmatched. Germline V gene sequence: CDR1 MNHEY, CDR2 SVGAGI. The CDR3 extends over 12 amino acids. DNA of the CDR3: TGTGCCAGCACCGACAGGGTCTATGGCTACACCTTC. Protein product: CASTDRVYGYTF.

The V gene is TRBV5-6, the J gene TRBJ2-7, with 8 nucleotides matching TRBD1. V shed 2 bases and J 5 bases; nucleotides not matched to a gene: 6. The CDR3 loop spans 14 amino acids. In germline, CDR1 is SGHDT, CDR2 YYEEEE. This CDR3 is CASSFWDRLHEQYF. The CDR3 nucleotides read TGTGCCAGCAGCTTTTGGGACAGGCTCCACGAGCAGTACTTC. The full variable domain, in which reference TRBV5-6 and TRBJ2-7 provide the parts outside the CDR3, is DAGVTQSPTHLIKTRGQQVTLRCSPKSGHDTVSWYQQALGQGPQFIFQYYEEEERQRGNFPDRFSGHQFPNYSSELNVNALLLGDSALYLCASSFWDRLHEQYFGPGTRLTVT.

This chain joins TRBV21-1 and TRBJ2-4; the D call TRBD1 from the table was never checked on the DNA. The J call could be wrong; TRBJ2-7 is a better fit for the DNA end. TRBV21-1 is tagged as a pseudogene. The CDR3 is 16 amino acids. The CDR3 here is CASSSSDRATSYEQYF. The DNA of the CDR3 is TGTGCCAGCAGCTCCTCCGACAGGGCAACCTCCTACGAGCAGTACTTC.

The J gene is TRBJ1-6, the V gene TRBV28; 8 bases match TRBD1. V lost 6 bases, J lost 9 bases, and 10 bases stayed unmatched. In germline, CDR1 is MDHEN, CDR2 SYDVKM. The CDR3 is 15 amino acids. CDR3 loop: CASRLQTGGSSPLHF. The CDR3 DNA is TGTGCCAGCAGGTTACAAACAGGGGGGAGTTCACCCCTCCACTTT. The full variable domain, with the rest looked up from reference TRBV28 and TRBJ1-6, is DVKVTQSSRYLVKRTGEKVFLECVQDMDHENMFWYRQDPGLGLRLIYFSYDVKMKEKGDIPEGYSVSREKKERFSLILESASTNQTSMYLCASRLQTGGSSPLHFGNGTRLTVT.

The rearrangement joins TRBV19 to TRBJ2-1; weak D call: TRBD2 (7 bases). Between the trimmed V and J ends, which lost 5 bases and 9 bases, there was a span of 23 bases. The CDR3 contains 16 residues. Germline values: CDR1 LNHDA, CDR2 SQIVND (reference sequence). CDR3 coding DNA: TGTGCCAGTAGTCCCTCGTTTGAAGGGGGGGCAACTGAGCAGTTCTTC. This sequence encodes CASSPSFEGGATEQFF.

This clonotype was counted a few times. The chain recombines TRBV20-1 with TRBJ1-6; D perhaps matches TRBD1 (5 bases). The V gene's germline CDR1 is DFQATT and CDR2 SNEGSKA (reference sequence). The CDR3 is 15 residues long. The V end was cut by 3 bases, the J end by 0 bases, with 9 bases between. Here the CDR3 DNA reads TGCAGTGCTAGTTTGGGGGGCTCCTATAATTCACCCCTCCACTTT. Translating it yields CSASLGGSYNSPLHF.

This clonotype was recorded a few times. J is TRBJ2-3 and V is TRBV18, with a possible D match to TRBD2 (6 bases). This CDR3 is 16 amino acids long. The ends were cut back, 3 bases at V and 0 bases at J, with 13 bases in the middle. Looked up from germline, CDR1 is KGHSH and CDR2 is LQKENI. The CDR3 DNA reads TGTGCCAGCTCACCCGCCTCGGGGACTAGCACAGATACGCAGTATTTT. Encoded protein: CASSPASGTSTDTQYF.

This sequence joins TRBV20-1 and TRBJ1-2; D gene uncertain. The CDR3 runs to 13 residues. Deletions cut 6 bases from V and 5 bases from J, with 16 bases between. CDR1 DFQATT and CDR2 SNEGSKA come from the germline V gene (reference sequence). The CDR3 DNA reads TGCAGTGCCCCAAAGGGCTCCTTATATGGCTACACCTTC. This translates into CSAPKGSLYGYTF.

This clonotype was observed a handful of times. The chain is built from TRBV6-5 and TRBJ2-3; 9 bases line up with TRBD1. Germline CDR1 is MNHEY and CDR2 is SVGAGI. This CDR3 contains 16 residues. With V trimmed by 6 bases and J by 3 bases, 10 bases remained unmatched. CDR3 bases: TGTGCCAGCAGGACGAAACAGGGGGCAGGAACAGATACGCAGTATTTT. Translating it yields CASRTKQGAGTDTQYF.

This clonotype was seen a single time. The rearrangement links TRBV6-1 to TRBJ2-6; maybe TRBD1 (5 bases). Germline assignment: CDR1 MNHNS and CDR2 SASEGT. The CDR3 sequence is 17 residues long. Between the trimmed V and J ends, which lost 4 bases and 4 bases, there was a span of 17 bases. In nucleotides, the CDR3 is TGTGCCAGCAGTGCCCCGTCAGGGCGATCCGGGGCCAACGTCCTGACTTTC. Translation gives CASSAPSGRSGANVLTF.

This clonotype has only one observation. With a much larger clone just one base away, this may be a read error. This CDR3 reads CASSVAGGPYKQYF. As DNA, the CDR3 is TGTGCCAGCAGCGTAGCGGGGGGGCCGTATAAGCAGTACTTC. The J gene is TRBJ2-5, the V gene TRBV9; 8 bases align to TRBD2. Germline CDR1 reads SGDLS; CDR2 reads YYNGEE. Trimming cost V 0 bases and J 11 bases; bases outside gene matches: 9. The CDR3 extends over 14 amino acids. Variable domain in full (rest from reference TRBV9 and TRBJ2-5): DSGVTQTPKHLITATGQRVTLRCSPRSGDLSVYWYQQSLDQGLQFLIQYYNGEERAKGNILERFSAQQFPDLHSELNLSSLELGDSALYFCASSVAGGPYKQYFGPGTRLLVL.

The rearrangement uses TRBV4-2 and TRBJ1-1, with TRBD1 matching 10 bases. The CDR3 runs to 18 residues. Germline V gene sequence: CDR1 LGHNA, CDR2 YNFKEQ. Trimming removed 1 base from V and 0 bases from J; junction bases left unmatched: 8. The CDR3 region has the DNA TGTGCCAGCAGCCAAGCCGGGACAGGGGACCTGATGAACACTGAAGCTTTCTTT. Its protein is CASSQAGTGDLMNTEAFF.

This clonotype came up many times. The V and J genes are TRBV7-2 and TRBJ2-7; D remains ambiguous. V was pared by 1 base and J by 2 bases, with 9 bases between. CDR3 size: 14 residues. CDR1 is SGHTA and CDR2 is FQGNSA in the germline V gene. CDR3 sequence reads: CASSLGAGPYEQYF. The CDR3 coding sequence is TGTGCCAGCAGCTTAGGGGCAGGCCCCTACGAGCAGTACTTC.

The V gene is TRBV7-2, the J gene TRBJ2-3; 9 nucleotides match TRBD2. The CDR3 is 17 amino acids. J was trimmed by 1 base and V by 2 bases; bases with no gene match: 7. Germline CDR1 is SGHTA and CDR2 is FQGNSA. Here the CDR3 reads CASSLRSSGEGTDTQYF. For the CDR3, the DNA is TGTGCCAGCAGCTTAAGGTCTAGCGGGGAAGGCACAGATACGCAGTATTTT. Full variable domain (outside the CDR3, taken from reference TRBV7-2 and TRBJ2-3): GAGVSQSPSNKVTEKGKDVELRCDPISGHTALYWYRQSLGQGLEFLIYFQGNSAPDKSGLPSDRFSAERTGGSVSTLTIQRTQQEDSAVYLCASSLRSSGEGTDTQYFGPGTRLTVL.

The chain is built from TRBV9 and TRBJ1-4, with a weak D call TRBD1 (5 bases). V was clipped by 0 bases and J by 1 base, with 10 bases between them. Germline V CDR1 and CDR2: SGDLS, YYNGEE. This CDR3 is 16 amino acids long. The CDR3 sequence: CASSVGWGRTNEKLFF. The DNA for the CDR3 is TGTGCCAGCAGCGTAGGCTGGGGGAGAACTAATGAAAAACTGTTTTTT.

This chain links TRBV10-3 with TRBJ2-7; D is tentatively TRBD1 or TRBD2 (5 bases each). V gave up 6 bases and J gave up 1 base, with 13 bases separating them. The germline CDR1 and CDR2 sequences are ENHRY and SYGVKD. This CDR3 contains 14 residues. Here the CDR3 DNA reads TGTGCCATCAGGTGGGACGGCCCTTCCTACGAGCAGTACTTC. It codes for CAIRWDGPSYEQYF.

Only a few counts were recorded for this clonotype. V usage is TRBV29-1 and J usage is TRBJ2-3, with TRBD1 matching 9 bases. Germline-derived CDR1 and CDR2 are SQVTM and ANQGSEA. The CDR3 length is 18 residues. V dropped 2 bases and J dropped 5; count of bases not matched to a gene: 17. CDR3 in amino acids: CSVELAAADRGVLDTQYF. In DNA form, the CDR3 reads TGCAGCGTTGAATTAGCAGCGGCCGACAGGGGGGTATTAGATACGCAGTATTTT.

The V and J genes are TRBV7-2 and TRBJ2-7, with 11 bases that match TRBD2. With V trimmed by 4 bases and J by 4 bases, 9 bases remained unmatched. CDR3 length equals 16 residues. Per the germline V gene, CDR1 is SGHTA and CDR2 is FQGNSA. CDR3 amino acids: CASSSLAGGPKYEQYF. In DNA form, the CDR3 reads TGTGCCAGCAGCTCCCTAGCGGGGGGACCCAAATACGAGCAGTACTTC.

In its sample, this clonotype was seen a few times. The chain couples TRBV12-3 or TRBV12-4 to TRBJ1-2; D uncertain. The V and J ends lost 2 bases and 4 bases respectively, with 8 bases between them. CDR3 length equals 13 residues. In nucleotides, the CDR3 is TGTGCCAGCAGTTTACAGCCAACCTATGGCTACACCTTC. It specifies CASSLQPTYGYTF.

To note about this clonotype: A single base separates this from a much larger clone, so it may be a read error. The chain couples TRBV4-2 to TRBJ2-3; unclear D gene. From germline, CDR1 is LGHNA and CDR2 YNFKEQ. The CDR3 consists of 11 residues. The CDR3 coding sequence is TGTGTCAGCAGCCAAGAAGATACGCAGTATTTT. This sequence encodes CVSSQEDTQYF.

This clonotype was detected only a few times. The rearrangement links TRBV6-2 or TRBV6-3 to TRBJ1-5; unclear D gene. CDR3 length: 16 residues. V lost 0 bases and J 6 bases, leaving 15 bases between the germline ends. Germline assignment: CDR1 MNHEY and CDR2 SVGEGT. The CDR3 DNA follows: TGTGCCAGCAGTTACTCAGGACGAGGACCAAGTCAGCCCCAGCATTTT. As protein: CASSYSGRGPSQPQHF.

The genes are TRBV4-3 and TRBJ2-1, with TRBD1 identical over 9 bases. Trimming took 5 bases from V and 7 from J; bases not matched to a gene: 9. Germline V gene sequence: CDR1 LGHNA, CDR2 YSLEER. This CDR3 has 15 amino acids. The CDR3 spells CASSSWTGAANEQFF. In DNA form, the CDR3 reads TGCGCCAGCAGCTCATGGACAGGGGCTGCTAATGAGCAGTTCTTC.